The next 2 T cell receptor beta chains were all read from a single sample in a study of blood T cell repertoires in COVID-19. The data were produced by immunoSEQ multiplex PCR, yet TCRdb's version contains in-frame clones alone and is incomplete. The sample consists of roughly 9,900 clones, roughly 79% of them appearing once. Sequencing was carried out using peripheral blood. These receptor sequences come from a human donor in a cohort sampled during active COVID-19.

This clone was counted once. This chain connects TRBV29-1 to TRBJ1-3; weak D call: TRBD1 (5 bases). The CDR3 consists of 16 residues. The V gene lost 2 bases and the J gene lost 0 bases, with 14 bases spanning the gap. Germline V gene data show CDR1 as SQVTM and CDR2 as ANQGSEA. The CDR3, as DNA: TGCAGCGTTGAACAGGGTGGTCCAAACTCTGGAAACACCATATATTTT. It yields the protein CSVEQGGPNSGNTIYF.

J is TRBJ1-2 and V is TRBV28; perhaps TRBD1 as D (6 bases). V was pared by 6 bases and J by 1 base, with 9 bases between. This CDR3 has 13 residues. CDR1 MDHEN and CDR2 SYDVKM come from the germline V gene. The CDR3, as DNA: TGTGCCAGCAGGGACAGACGTAACTATGGCTACACCTTC. As protein: CASRDRRNYGYTF.